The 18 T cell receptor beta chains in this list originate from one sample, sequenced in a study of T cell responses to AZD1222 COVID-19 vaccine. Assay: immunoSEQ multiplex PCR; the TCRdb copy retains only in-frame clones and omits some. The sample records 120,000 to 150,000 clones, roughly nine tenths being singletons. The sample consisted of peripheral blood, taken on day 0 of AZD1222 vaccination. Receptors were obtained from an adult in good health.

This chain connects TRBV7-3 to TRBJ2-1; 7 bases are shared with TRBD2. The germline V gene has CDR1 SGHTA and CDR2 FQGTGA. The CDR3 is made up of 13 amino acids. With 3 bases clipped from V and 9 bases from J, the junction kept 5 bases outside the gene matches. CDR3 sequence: CASSFTPGGEQFF. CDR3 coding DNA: TGTGCCAGCAGCTTCACCCCGGGAGGTGAGCAGTTCTTC.

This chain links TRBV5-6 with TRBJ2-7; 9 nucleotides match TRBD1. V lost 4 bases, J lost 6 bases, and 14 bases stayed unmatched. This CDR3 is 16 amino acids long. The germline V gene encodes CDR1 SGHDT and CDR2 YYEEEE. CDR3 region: CASSISPGQGMSEQYF. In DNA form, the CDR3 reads TGTGCCAGCAGCATATCTCCGGGACAGGGTATGTCCGAGCAGTACTTC. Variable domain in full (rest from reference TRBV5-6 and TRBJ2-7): DAGVTQSPTHLIKTRGQQVTLRCSPKSGHDTVSWYQQALGQGPQFIFQYYEEEERQRGNFPDRFSGHQFPNYSSELNVNALLLGDSALYLCASSISPGQGMSEQYFGPGTRLTVT.

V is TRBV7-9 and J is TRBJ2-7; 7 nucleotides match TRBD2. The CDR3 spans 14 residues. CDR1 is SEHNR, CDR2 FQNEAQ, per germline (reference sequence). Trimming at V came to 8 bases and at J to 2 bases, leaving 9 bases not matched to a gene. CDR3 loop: CASAPGAGPYEQYF. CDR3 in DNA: TGTGCCAGCGCCCCCGGAGCGGGGCCCTACGAGCAGTACTTC.

The CDR3 DNA follows: TGTGCCTGGAGTGTAGGAGGGATCCGGGGTCAGCCCCAGCATTTT. Translated, it gives CAWSVGGIRGQPQHF. The chain employs TRBV30 and TRBJ1-5; D remains ambiguous. The ends were cut back, 0 bases at V and 6 bases at J, with 15 bases in the middle. The CDR3 has 15 amino acids. CDR1 is GTSNPN, CDR2 SVGIG, per germline (reference sequence).

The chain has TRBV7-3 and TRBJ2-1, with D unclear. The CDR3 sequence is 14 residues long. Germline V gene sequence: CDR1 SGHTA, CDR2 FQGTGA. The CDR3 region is CATSAQSSYNEQFF. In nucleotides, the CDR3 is TGTGCAACCTCGGCGCAAAGCTCCTACAATGAGCAGTTCTTC.

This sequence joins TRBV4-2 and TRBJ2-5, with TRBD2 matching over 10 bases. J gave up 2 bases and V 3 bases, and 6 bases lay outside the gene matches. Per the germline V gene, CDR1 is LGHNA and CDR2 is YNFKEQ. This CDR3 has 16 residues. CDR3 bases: TGTGCCAGCAGCCAGTTAGCGGGAGGATTTCAAGAGACCCAGTACTTC. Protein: CASSQLAGGFQETQYF.

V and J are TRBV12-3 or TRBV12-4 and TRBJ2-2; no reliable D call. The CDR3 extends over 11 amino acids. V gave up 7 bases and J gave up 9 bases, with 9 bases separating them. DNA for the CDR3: TGTGCCAGCACTGACCTGCGGGAGCTGTTTTTT. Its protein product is CASTDLRELFF.

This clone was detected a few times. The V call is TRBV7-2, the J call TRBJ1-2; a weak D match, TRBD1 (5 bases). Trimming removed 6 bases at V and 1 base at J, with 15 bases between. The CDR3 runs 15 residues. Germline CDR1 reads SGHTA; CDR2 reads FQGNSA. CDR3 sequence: CASSWTGTSNYGYTF. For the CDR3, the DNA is TGTGCCAGCAGTTGGACCGGGACCAGTAACTATGGCTACACCTTC.

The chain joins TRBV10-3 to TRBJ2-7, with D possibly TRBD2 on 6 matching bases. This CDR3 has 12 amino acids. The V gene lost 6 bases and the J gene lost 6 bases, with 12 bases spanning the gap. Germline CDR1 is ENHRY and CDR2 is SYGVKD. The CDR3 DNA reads TGTGCCATCAGCAGAGGGACTCCCGAGCAGTACTTC. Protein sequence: CAISRGTPEQYF.

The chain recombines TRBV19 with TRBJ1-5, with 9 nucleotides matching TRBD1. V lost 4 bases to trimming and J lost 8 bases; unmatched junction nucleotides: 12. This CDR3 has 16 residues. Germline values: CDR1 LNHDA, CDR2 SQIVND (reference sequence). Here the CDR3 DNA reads TGTGCCAGTAGTAGGCCGGGACAGGGAGGGGAGAAGCCCCAGCATTTT. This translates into CASSRPGQGGEKPQHF.

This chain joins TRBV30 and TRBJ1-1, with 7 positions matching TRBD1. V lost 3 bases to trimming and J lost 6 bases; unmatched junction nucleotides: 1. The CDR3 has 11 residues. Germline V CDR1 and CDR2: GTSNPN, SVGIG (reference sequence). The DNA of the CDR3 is TGTGCCTGGAGGACAGGGCCTGAAGCTTTCTTT. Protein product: CAWRTGPEAFF. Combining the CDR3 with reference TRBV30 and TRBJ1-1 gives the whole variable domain SQTIHQWPATLVQPVGSPLSLECTVEGTSNPNLYWYRQAAGRGLQLLFYSVGIGQISSEVPQNLSASRPQDRQFILSSKKLLLSDSGFYLCAWRTGPEAFFGQGTRLTVV.

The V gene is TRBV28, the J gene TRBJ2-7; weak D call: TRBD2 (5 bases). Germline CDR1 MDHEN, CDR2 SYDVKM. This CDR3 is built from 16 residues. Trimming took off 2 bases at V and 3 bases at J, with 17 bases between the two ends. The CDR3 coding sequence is TGTGCCAGCAGTTTACTAGCCTGGGGATCTTACTACGAGCAGTACTTC. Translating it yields CASSLLAWGSYYEQYF.

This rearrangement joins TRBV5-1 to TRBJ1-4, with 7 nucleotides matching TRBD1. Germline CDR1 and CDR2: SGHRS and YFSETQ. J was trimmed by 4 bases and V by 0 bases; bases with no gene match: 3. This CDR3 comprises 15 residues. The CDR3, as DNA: TGCGCCAGCAGCTTGGTGGGACAGAATAATGAAAAACTGTTTTTT. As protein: CASSLVGQNNEKLFF.

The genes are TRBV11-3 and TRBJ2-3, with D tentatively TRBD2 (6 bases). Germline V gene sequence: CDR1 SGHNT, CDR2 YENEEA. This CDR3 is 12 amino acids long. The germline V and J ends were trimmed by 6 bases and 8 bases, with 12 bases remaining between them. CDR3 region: CASSHSSVTQYF. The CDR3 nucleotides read TGTGCCAGCAGTCACTCTAGCGTTACGCAGTATTTT. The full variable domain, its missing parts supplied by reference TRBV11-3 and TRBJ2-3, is EAGVVQSPRYKIIEKKQPVAFWCNPISGHNTLYWYLQNLGQGPELLIRYENEEAVDDSQLPKDRFSAERLKGVDSTLKIQPAELGDSAVYLCASSHSSVTQYFGPGTRLTVL.

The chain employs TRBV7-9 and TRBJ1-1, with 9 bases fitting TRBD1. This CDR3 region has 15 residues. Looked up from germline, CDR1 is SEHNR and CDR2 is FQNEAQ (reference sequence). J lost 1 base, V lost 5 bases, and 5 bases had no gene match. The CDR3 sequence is CASSASDRGNTEAFF. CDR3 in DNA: TGTGCCAGCAGCGCCTCGGACAGGGGGAACACTGAAGCTTTCTTT.

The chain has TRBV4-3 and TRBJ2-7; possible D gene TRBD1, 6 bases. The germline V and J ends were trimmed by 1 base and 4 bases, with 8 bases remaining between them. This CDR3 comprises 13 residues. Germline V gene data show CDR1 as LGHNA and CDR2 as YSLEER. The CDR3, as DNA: TGCGCCAGCAGCCAAGGACAGGATTACGAGCAGTACTTC. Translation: CASSQGQDYEQYF.

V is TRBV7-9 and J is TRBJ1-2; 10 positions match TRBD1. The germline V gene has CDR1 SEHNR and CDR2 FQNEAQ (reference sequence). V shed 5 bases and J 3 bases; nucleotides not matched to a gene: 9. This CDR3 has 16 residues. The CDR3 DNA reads TGTGCCAGCAGCATAGGACAGGGGGGAAGTTACTATGGCTACACCTTC. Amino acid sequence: CASSIGQGGSYYGYTF.

The CDR3 nucleotides read TGTGCCAGCAGCTTAGGGGACATCACAGCTAAGGAGGGTGAGCCCCAGCATTTT. Protein product: CASSLGDITAKEGEPQHF. V is TRBV7-9 and J is TRBJ1-5; D might be TRBD1 (6 bases). Trimming pared 1 base from V and 8 bases from J, leaving 24 bases between. CDR1 is SEHNR and CDR2 is FQNEAQ in the germline V gene (reference sequence). The CDR3 extends over 18 amino acids. Supplemented by reference TRBV7-9 and TRBJ1-5, the full variable domain reads DTGVSQNPRHKITKRGQNVTFRCDPISEHNRLYWYRQTLGQGPEFLTYFQNEAQLEKSRLLSDRFSAERPKGSFSTLEIQRTEQGDSAMYLCASSLGDITAKEGEPQHFGDGTRLSIL.